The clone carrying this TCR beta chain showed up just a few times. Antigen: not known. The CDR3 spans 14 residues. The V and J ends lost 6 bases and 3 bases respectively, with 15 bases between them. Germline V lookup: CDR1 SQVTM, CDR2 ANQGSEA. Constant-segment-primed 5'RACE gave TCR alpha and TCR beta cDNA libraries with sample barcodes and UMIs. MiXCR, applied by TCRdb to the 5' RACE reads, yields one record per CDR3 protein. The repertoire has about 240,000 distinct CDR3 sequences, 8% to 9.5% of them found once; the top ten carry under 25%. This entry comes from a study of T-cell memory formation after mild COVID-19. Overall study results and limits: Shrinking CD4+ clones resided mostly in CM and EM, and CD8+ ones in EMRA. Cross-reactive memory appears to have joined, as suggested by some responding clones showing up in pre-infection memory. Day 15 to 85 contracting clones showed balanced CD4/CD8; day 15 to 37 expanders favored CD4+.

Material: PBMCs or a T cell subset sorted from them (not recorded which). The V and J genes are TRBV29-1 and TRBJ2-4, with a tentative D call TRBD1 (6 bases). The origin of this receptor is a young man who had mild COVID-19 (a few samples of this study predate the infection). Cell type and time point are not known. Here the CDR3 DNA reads TGCAGCGTGATTAAGTCGGACAGCAAAAACATTCAGTACTTC. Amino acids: CSVIKSDSKNIQYF.